This T cell receptor (beta chain) was sequenced in a study of cytomegalovirus exposure and HLA in healthy donors. Study as a whole: The Caucasian-associated ancestry cluster held under 90% of more than 350 genotyped donors.

This CDR3 contains 15 residues. The V and J ends lost 1 base and 3 bases, in that order; junction bases with no gene match: 2. Germline values: CDR1 SNHLY, CDR2 FYNNEI. Comment on this clone: The antigen is not known.

The PCR ran on 60 Vbeta and 13 Jbeta primers. Profiled with immunoSEQ multiplex PCR; TCRdb holds only in-frame clones, not every one. The data hold more than 60,000 clones, with 60% to 85% observed a single time. General study results and limits: Previous analysis showed most TCR beta V segments were productive about 87% or about 30% of the time. A missense DCLRE1C variant was associated with V- and J-gene trimming of TCR beta chains in a later analysis, and an independent cohort replicated the association. Common viral pathogens (according to a later analysis) appeared linked to several of the most significant clusters.

Sample: PBMCs. The sequence was obtained from a male donor in good health and CMV-seropositive. The chain combines TRBV2 with TRBJ2-5, with 10 positions matching TRBD2. The CDR3 loop is CASSEGLAGEETQYF. Written as DNA, the CDR3 is TGTGCCAGCAGTGAAGGGCTAGCGGGGGAAGAGACCCAGTACTTC.